Below, 18 T cell receptor beta chains from the same sample are listed, as sequenced in a study of prognosis after radiotherapy for stage I lung cancer. Amplification of TCR beta CDR3 from genomic DNA used two-round multiplex PCR. Primers specific to each TRBV and TRBJ gene were used in first-round PCR. TCRdb fed the multiplex PCR reads into MiXCR, producing one record per CDR3 protein. Among roughly 38,000 distinct CDR3 sequences listed, less than 25% were seen once. Here the sequenced sample was PBMCs, taken before or after stereotactic body radiation therapy (not recorded which). All receptors derive from a donor over 45 with non-small cell lung cancer.

Many counts were recorded for this clonotype. A clone one base away is much larger, so this may be a read error. The chain recombines TRBV15 with TRBJ1-6; TRBD1 matches 9 bases. From germline, CDR1 is LNHNV and CDR2 YYDKDF (reference sequence). The CDR3 totals 14 residues. Trimming took 5 bases from V and 9 from J; bases not matched to a gene: 5. The CDR3 sequence is CATSGGTGSSPLHF. The DNA of the CDR3 is TGTGCCACCAGCGGAGGGACAGGGAGTTCACCCCTCCACTTT. Looking up the rest from reference TRBV15 and TRBJ1-6 gives the full variable domain: DAMVIQNPRYQVTQFGKPVTLSCSQTLNHNVMYWYQQKSSQAPKLLFHYYDKDFNNEADTPDNFQSRRPNTSFCFLDIRSPGLGDTAMYLCATSGGTGSSPLHFGNGTRLTVT.

About this clonotype: A far more abundant clone sits one base away, making this likely a read error. The V call is TRBV6-2 or TRBV6-3, the J call TRBJ1-5, with D unresolved. The CDR3 runs 13 residues. Germline lookup yields CDR1 MNHEY and CDR2 SVGEGT. Here the CDR3 DNA reads TGTGCCAGCAGTGTCGGTAGCAATCAGCCCCATCATTTT. As protein: CASSVGSNQPHHF.

This clonotype was seen more than once but under ten times. This may come from a read error, since a much larger clone is one base off. The chain employs TRBV6-5 and TRBJ1-2, with D tentatively TRBD1 (6 bases). Looked up from germline, CDR1 is MNHEY and CDR2 is SVGAGI. The germline V and J ends were trimmed by 4 bases and 6 bases, with 15 bases remaining between them. The CDR3 spans 14 residues. The CDR3 spells CASSWDVQGNGYTF. DNA for the CDR3: TGTGCCAGCAGTTGGGACGTACAGGGCAATGGCTACACCTTC.

The CDR3 region has the DNA TGTGCCAGCAGCGCCGGGAAAGAGGTATCGTCCTATGGCTACACCTTC. Protein: CASSAGKEVSSYGYTF. The rearrangement uses TRBV7-6 and TRBJ1-2; no definite D call. CDR3 length: 16 residues. Germline V CDR1 and CDR2: SGHVS, FNYEAQ. V lost 5 bases and J 4 bases, leaving 20 bases between the germline ends.

The chain recombines TRBV18 with TRBJ2-3; tentatively, D is TRBD2 (6 bases). This CDR3 region has 15 residues. Germline loops: CDR1 KGHSH, CDR2 LQKENI. Trimming removed 0 bases from V and 2 bases from J, with 9 bases in between. CDR3 protein: CASSPPGLPTDTQYF. CDR3 nucleotides: TGTGCCAGCTCACCACCGGGACTTCCCACAGATACGCAGTATTTT.

This clonotype was seen repeatedly, ten times or more. The chain is built from TRBV10-3 and TRBJ2-5; D ambiguous. The germline gives CDR1 ENHRY, CDR2 SYGVKD. The V and J ends lost 6 bases and 5 bases respectively, with 16 bases between them. The CDR3 covers 14 residues. The DNA of the CDR3 is TGTGCCATCAGCGCTGACCGAGGAGTGGAGACCCAGTACTTC. Translated: CAISADRGVETQYF.

A note on this clonotype: A far more abundant clone sits one base away, making this likely a read error. The chain joins TRBV6-4 to TRBJ2-7; possibly TRBD1 for D (5 bases). The CDR3 length is 16 residues. Germline CDR1 reads MRHNA; CDR2 reads SNTAGT. V was shortened by 7 bases and J by 0 bases, with 19 bases between the two germline ends. CDR3 in DNA: TGTGCCAGCATCCGGCCACTCGACAGTATCTCCTACGAGCAGTACTTC. It yields the protein CASIRPLDSISYEQYF.

This clonotype was counted at least ten times. The chain carries TRBV5-8 and TRBJ2-7, with 7 bases matching TRBD1. J was trimmed by 7 bases and V by 5 bases; bases with no gene match: 24. The CDR3 covers 18 residues. CDR1 is SGHTS and CDR2 is YDEGEE in the germline V gene. The CDR3 loop is CASRSGTAPLSAPREQYF. CDR3 sequence (DNA): TGTGCCAGCAGGTCCGGGACAGCCCCTCTCTCCGCGCCTCGGGAGCAGTACTTC.

A word on this clonotype: With a much larger clone just one base away, this may be a read error. This sequence joins TRBV9 and TRBJ2-5; 10 positions match TRBD1. This CDR3 region has 15 residues. CDR1 SGDLS and CDR2 YYNGEE come from the germline V gene. The CDR3 region has the DNA TGTGCCAACAGCGAACGACAGGGGGCAGGAGAGACCCAGTACTTC. Amino acids: CANSERQGAGETQYF.

V and J are TRBV28 and TRBJ1-3; D is possibly TRBD1 (5 bases). The CDR3 runs 15 residues. Germline loops: CDR1 MDHEN, CDR2 SYDVKM. V gave up 7 bases and J gave up 2 bases, with 15 bases separating them. The CDR3 is CASTPGGETGNTIYF. DNA for the CDR3: TGTGCCAGCACCCCGGGGGGGGAAACTGGAAACACCATATATTTT.

Note on this clonotype: This may be a read error: a much more frequent sequence differs by one nucleotide. The chain employs TRBV14 and TRBJ1-5; D perhaps matches TRBD1 (6 bases). This CDR3 has 14 amino acids. Germline V gene sequence: CDR1 SGHDN, CDR2 FVKESK. CDR3: CTSSQAGVSQPQHF. The CDR3 nucleotides read TGTACCAGCAGCCAGGCAGGGGTTAGTCAGCCCCAGCATTTT.

This clonotype has ten or more counts. CDR3 amino acids: CASSGPGQGRTGELFF. The CDR3, as DNA: TGTGCCAGCAGTGGTCCGGGACAGGGACGAACCGGGGAGCTGTTTTTT. The gene calls are TRBV12-3 or TRBV12-4 and TRBJ2-2; TRBD1 matches at 9 bases. The ends lost 5 bases at V and 5 bases at J; junction bases unmatched: 9. This CDR3 is built from 16 residues.

This clonotype was observed many times. The rearrangement uses TRBV10-3 and TRBJ2-5; 8 bases line up with TRBD2. CDR3 length: 14 residues. Per the germline V gene, CDR1 is ENHRY and CDR2 is SYGVKD. The J segment lost 1 base and the V segment lost 4 bases, leaving 2 bases of the junction unmatched. The CDR3 DNA sequence: TGTGCCATCAGTGCAAGCGGGGGCCAAGAGACCCAGTACTTC. Protein sequence: CAISASGGQETQYF.

This clonotype was observed at least ten times. CDR3 in DNA: TGTGCCAGCAGCGTAGATGTGGGGTCTAACTATGGCTACACCTTC. It specifies CASSVDVGSNYGYTF. V gene TRBV9 combines with J gene TRBJ1-2; no reliable D call. The germline V gene encodes CDR1 SGDLS and CDR2 YYNGEE. Trimming removed 0 bases at V and 0 bases at J, with 9 bases between. The CDR3 spans 15 residues.

This clonotype was recorded many times. The J gene is TRBJ1-1, the V gene TRBV20-1; no definite D call. Deletions cut 4 bases from V and 3 bases from J, with 12 bases between. CDR1 DFQATT and CDR2 SNEGSKA come from the germline V gene (reference sequence). This CDR3 contains 13 residues. CDR3 bases: TGCAGTGCTAAACTGCCTAGGGACACTGAAGCTTTCTTT. Protein sequence: CSAKLPRDTEAFF.

This clonotype was recorded at least ten times. V is TRBV28 and J is TRBJ1-1, with D perhaps matching TRBD1 (5 bases). Germline loops: CDR1 MDHEN, CDR2 SYDVKM. The CDR3 length is 15 residues. V was pared by 3 bases and J by 6 bases, with 17 bases between. CDR3 residues: CASSLDRGAAAEAFF. In DNA form, the CDR3 reads TGTGCCAGCAGTTTGGATAGGGGAGCAGCAGCTGAAGCTTTCTTT. Drawing the rest from reference TRBV28 and TRBJ1-1, the complete variable domain is DVKVTQSSRYLVKRTGEKVFLECVQDMDHENMFWYRQDPGLGLRLIYFSYDVKMKEKGDIPEGYSVSREKKERFSLILESASTNQTSMYLCASSLDRGAAAEAFFGQGTRLTVV.

This chain links TRBV27 with TRBJ2-2; TRBD2 aligns across 11 bases. The CDR3 consists of 16 residues. Germline values: CDR1 MNHEY, CDR2 SMNVEV (reference sequence). V shed 6 bases and J 9 bases; nucleotides not matched to a gene: 12. CDR3 nucleotide sequence: TGTGCCAGCAGCCAATATAGCGGGGGGGCTTCGTGGGAGCTGTTTTTT. This gives the protein CASSQYSGGASWELFF.

There are many counts of this clonotype. The rearrangement joins TRBV12-3 or TRBV12-4 to TRBJ2-1; 9 bases line up with TRBD2. The V gene end was trimmed by 6 bases and the J gene end by 13 bases; junction bases not matched to a gene: 13. This CDR3 has 14 amino acids. CDR3 sequence (DNA): TGTGCCAGCAGCCCTTTGGGGGTAGCGGGAGATCAGTTCTTC. Residues: CASSPLGVAGDQFF.